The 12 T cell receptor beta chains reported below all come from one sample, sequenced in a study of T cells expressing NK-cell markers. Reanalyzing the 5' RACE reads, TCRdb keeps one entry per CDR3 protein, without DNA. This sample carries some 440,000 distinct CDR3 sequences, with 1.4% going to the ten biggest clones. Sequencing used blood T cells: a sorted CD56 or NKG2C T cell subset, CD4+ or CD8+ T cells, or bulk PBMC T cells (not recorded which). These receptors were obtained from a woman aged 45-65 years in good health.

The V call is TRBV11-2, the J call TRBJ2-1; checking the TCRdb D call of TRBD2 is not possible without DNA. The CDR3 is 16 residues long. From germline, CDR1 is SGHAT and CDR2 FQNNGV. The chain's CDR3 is CASSSLSGRGSNEQFF.

The CDR3 region is CSARDVLAGGPSGELFF. The chain links TRBV20-1 to TRBJ2-2; TCRdb lists TRBD2, though no DNA is available to test this call. Germline V lookup: CDR1 DFQATT, CDR2 SNEGSKA (reference sequence). The CDR3 contains 17 residues.

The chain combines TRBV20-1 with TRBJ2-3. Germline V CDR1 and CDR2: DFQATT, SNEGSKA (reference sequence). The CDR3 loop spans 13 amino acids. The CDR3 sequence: CSARTDGTDTQYF.

The CDR3 spells CASSSNRQGRNGYTF. The chain links TRBV12-3 or TRBV12-4 to TRBJ1-2; TCRdb returns TRBD1, unconfirmable since there is no DNA. The CDR3 has 15 amino acids.

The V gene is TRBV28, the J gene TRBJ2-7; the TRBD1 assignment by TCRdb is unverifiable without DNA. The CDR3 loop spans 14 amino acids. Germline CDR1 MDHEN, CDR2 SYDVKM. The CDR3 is CASSPPPRPGEQYF.

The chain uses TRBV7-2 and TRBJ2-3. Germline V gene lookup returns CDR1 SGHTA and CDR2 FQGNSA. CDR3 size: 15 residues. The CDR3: CASSLGQEYTDTQYF.

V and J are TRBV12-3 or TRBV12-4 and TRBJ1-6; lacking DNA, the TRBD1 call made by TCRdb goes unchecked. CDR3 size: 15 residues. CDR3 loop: CASSFGGGGGSPLHF.

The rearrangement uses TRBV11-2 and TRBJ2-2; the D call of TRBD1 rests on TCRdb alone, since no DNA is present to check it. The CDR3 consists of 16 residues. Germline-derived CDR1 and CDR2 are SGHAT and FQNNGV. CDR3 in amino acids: CASSWRTAANTGELFF.

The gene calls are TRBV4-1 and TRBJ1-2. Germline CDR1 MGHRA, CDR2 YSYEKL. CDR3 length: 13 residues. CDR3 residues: CASSQDHDLGYTF.

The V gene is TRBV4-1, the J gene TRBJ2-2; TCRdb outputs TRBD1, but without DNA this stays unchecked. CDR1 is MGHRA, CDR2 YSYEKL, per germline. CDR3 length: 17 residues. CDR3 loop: CASSQDGQGANTGELFF.

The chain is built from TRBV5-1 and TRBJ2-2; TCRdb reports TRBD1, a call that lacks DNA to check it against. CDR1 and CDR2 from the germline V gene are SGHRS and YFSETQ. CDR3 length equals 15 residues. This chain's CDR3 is CASSLAGVETGELFF.

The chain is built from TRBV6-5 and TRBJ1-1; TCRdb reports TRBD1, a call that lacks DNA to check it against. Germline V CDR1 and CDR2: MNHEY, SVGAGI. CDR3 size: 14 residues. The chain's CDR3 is CASRPDRVDPEAFF.